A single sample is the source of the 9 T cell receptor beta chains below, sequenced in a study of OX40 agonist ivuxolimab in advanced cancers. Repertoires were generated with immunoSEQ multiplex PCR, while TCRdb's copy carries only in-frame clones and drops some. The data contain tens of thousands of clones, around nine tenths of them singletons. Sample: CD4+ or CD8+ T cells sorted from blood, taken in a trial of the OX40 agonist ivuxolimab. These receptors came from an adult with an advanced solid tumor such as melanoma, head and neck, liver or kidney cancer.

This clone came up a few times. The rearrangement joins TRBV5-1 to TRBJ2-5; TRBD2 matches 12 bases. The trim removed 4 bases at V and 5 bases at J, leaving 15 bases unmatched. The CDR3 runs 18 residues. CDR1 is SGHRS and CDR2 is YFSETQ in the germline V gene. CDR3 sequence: CASSLLYLAGGKGETQYF. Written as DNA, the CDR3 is TGCGCCAGCAGCCTGCTTTACCTAGCGGGAGGGAAGGGGGAGACCCAGTACTTC.

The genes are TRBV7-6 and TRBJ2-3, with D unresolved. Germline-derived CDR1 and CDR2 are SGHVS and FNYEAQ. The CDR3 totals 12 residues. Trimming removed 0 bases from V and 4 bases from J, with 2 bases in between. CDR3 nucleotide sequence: TGTGCCAGCAGCTTAGCGGCAGATACGCAGTATTTT. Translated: CASSLAADTQYF.

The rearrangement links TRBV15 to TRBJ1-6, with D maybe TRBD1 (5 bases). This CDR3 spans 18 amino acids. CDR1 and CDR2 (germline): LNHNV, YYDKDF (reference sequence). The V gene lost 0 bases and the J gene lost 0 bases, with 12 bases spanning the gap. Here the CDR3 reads CATSRDRRGFSYNSPLHF. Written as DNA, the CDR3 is TGTGCCACCAGCAGAGATAGAAGGGGTTTCTCCTATAATTCACCCCTCCACTTT.

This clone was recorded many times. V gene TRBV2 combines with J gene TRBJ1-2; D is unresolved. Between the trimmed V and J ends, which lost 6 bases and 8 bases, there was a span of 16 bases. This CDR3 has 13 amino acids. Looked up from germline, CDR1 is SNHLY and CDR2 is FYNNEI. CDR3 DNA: TGTGCCAGCAGAGAGAGCCCACAGCGGGGCTACACCTTC. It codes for CASRESPQRGYTF.

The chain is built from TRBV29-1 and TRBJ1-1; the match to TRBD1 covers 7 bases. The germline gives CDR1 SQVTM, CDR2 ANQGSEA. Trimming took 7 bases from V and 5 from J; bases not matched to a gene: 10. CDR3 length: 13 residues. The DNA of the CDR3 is TGCAGCGGGAGGACAGGAGATGGGACTGAAGCTTTCTTT. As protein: CSGRTGDGTEAFF.

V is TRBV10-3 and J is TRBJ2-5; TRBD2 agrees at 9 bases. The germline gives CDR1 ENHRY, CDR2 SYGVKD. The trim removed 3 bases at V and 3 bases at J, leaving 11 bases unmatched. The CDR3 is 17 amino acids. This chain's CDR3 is CAISEGVPRGGKETQYF. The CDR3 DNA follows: TGTGCCATCAGTGAAGGGGTTCCGCGGGGGGGGAAAGAGACCCAGTACTTC.

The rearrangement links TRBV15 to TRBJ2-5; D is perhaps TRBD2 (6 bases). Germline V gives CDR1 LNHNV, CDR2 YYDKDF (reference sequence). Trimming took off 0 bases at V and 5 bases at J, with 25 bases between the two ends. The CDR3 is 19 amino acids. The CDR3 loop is CATSRDPAGPIKLGETQYF. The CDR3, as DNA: TGTGCCACCAGCAGAGATCCTGCGGGGCCAATTAAGTTGGGGGAGACCCAGTACTTC.

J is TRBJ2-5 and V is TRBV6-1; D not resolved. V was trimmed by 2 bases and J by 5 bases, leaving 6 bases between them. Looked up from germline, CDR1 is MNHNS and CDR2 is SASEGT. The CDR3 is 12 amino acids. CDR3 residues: CASSETRETQYF. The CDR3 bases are TGTGCCAGCAGTGAAACAAGGGAGACCCAGTACTTC.

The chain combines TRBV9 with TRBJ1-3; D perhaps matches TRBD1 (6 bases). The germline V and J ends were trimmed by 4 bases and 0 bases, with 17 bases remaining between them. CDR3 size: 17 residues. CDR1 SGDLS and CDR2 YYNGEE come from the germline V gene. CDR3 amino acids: CASSPRWDTSSGNTIYF. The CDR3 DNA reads TGTGCCAGCAGCCCCCGTTGGGACACGAGCTCTGGAAACACCATATATTTT.